This T cell receptor (beta chain) was captured in a study of blood T cell repertoires in COVID-19. Background on the study: Some COVID-19 samples were acute and others convalescent; all came from the United States, Italy and Spain.

Per the study methods: Amplification from reference gene primers served as the basis for estimated nucleated cell counts. TCRdb's copy holds only in-frame clones and misses some; the assay was immunoSEQ multiplex PCR. V, J and clone size are those of that table, while D and trimming were read from the DNA. The sample carries about 270,000 clones, 82% recorded once. Germline V gene data show CDR1 as SQVTM and CDR2 as ANQGSEA. The CDR3 sequence is 12 residues long. The V end was cut by 7 bases, the J end by 0 bases, with 7 bases between. The rearrangement joins TRBV29-1 to TRBJ1-5; D is uncertain. The sequencing input was peripheral blood. The clonotype originates from a woman under 30 with acute or convalescent COVID-19. The chain's CDR3 is CSEFHSNQPQHF. DNA of the CDR3: TGCAGCGAATTCCATAGCAATCAGCCCCAGCATTTT.